A single sample is the source of the 9 T cell receptor beta chains below, sequenced in a study of CD8+ T cells in alopecia areata. Sequencing templates came from extracted RNA that was reverse transcribed into cDNA. Here immunoSEQ multiplex PCR was the method, and the copy in TCRdb shows in-frame clones only, minus some. The sample has over 150,000 clones, roughly 50% seen once. Treatment meaning: oral pan-JAK inhibitor, 5-10 mg twice daily. This material consisted of CD4+ T cells sorted from blood, taken at week 24, from a patient treated with tofacitinib. These receptors were obtained from a human donor with alopecia areata.

The chain carries TRBV29-1 and TRBJ2-5; no clear D. Germline CDR1 reads SQVTM; CDR2 reads ANQGSEA. The CDR3 totals 12 residues. Trimming pared 3 bases from V and 5 bases from J, leaving 10 bases between. The CDR3 bases are TGCAGCGTTGATTGGCAGTTGGAGACCCAGTACTTC. This gives the protein CSVDWQLETQYF.

The table lists this clone with a few counts. The chain combines TRBV4-3 with TRBJ2-4; 15 positions agree with TRBD2. The CDR3 covers 16 residues. The V gene end was trimmed by 1 base and the J gene end by 8 bases; junction bases not matched to a gene: 3. Germline V gene data show CDR1 as LGHNA and CDR2 as YSLEER. CDR3 in amino acids: CASSQGTSGREDIQYF. DNA of the CDR3: TGCGCCAGCAGCCAAGGGACTAGCGGGAGGGAGGACATTCAGTACTTC.

This clone was counted a few times. This chain uses TRBV18 with TRBJ1-5, with D unresolved. The length of the CDR3 is 17 residues. Trimming pared 0 bases from V and 0 bases from J, leaving 12 bases between. The germline CDR1 and CDR2 sequences are KGHSH and LQKENI. The CDR3 DNA reads as TGTGCCAGCTCACCACCAACGGCAGGCAATAGCAATCAGCCCCAGCATTTT. Protein product: CASSPPTAGNSNQPQHF.

This clone was seen only a few times. This sequence joins TRBV5-1 and TRBJ2-1, with 10 bases matching TRBD1. The J segment lost 12 bases and the V segment lost 5 bases, leaving 8 bases of the junction unmatched. Germline assignment: CDR1 SGHRS and CDR2 YFSETQ. This CDR3 spans 13 amino acids. This chain's CDR3 is CASSPRQGAPQFF. The DNA for the CDR3 is TGCGCCAGCAGTCCTCGACAGGGGGCTCCGCAGTTCTTC. Variable domain in full (rest from reference TRBV5-1 and TRBJ2-1): KAGVTQTPRYLIKTRGQQVTLSCSPISGHRSVSWYQQTPGQGLQFLFEYFSETQRNKGNFPGRFSGRQFSNSRSEMNVSTLELGDSALYLCASSPRQGAPQFFGPGTRLTVL.

J is TRBJ1-1 and V is TRBV18; no firm D call. The CDR3 extends over 16 amino acids. Germline CDR1 is KGHSH and CDR2 is LQKENI. Trimming shortened V by 2 bases and J by 0 bases, and 13 bases separated the two germline ends. CDR3 amino acids: CASSPVTGVMNTEAFF. The CDR3 coding sequence is TGTGCCAGCTCACCAGTAACTGGAGTCATGAACACTGAAGCTTTCTTT.

This clone was counted only a few times. V and J are TRBV5-6 and TRBJ2-4; D ambiguous. Looked up from germline, CDR1 is SGHDT and CDR2 is YYEEEE. There are 14 residues in the CDR3. Trimming took 4 bases from V and 6 from J, leaving 14 bases between them. Written as DNA, the CDR3 is TGTGCCAGCAGCCTAGTGGGGTCCGGAAACATTCAGTACTTC. This gives the protein CASSLVGSGNIQYF.

The chain joins TRBV11-2 to TRBJ2-5; TRBD2 matches 12 bases. Trimming took 5 bases from V and 2 from J; bases not matched to a gene: 6. This CDR3 has 16 amino acids. CDR1 and CDR2 (germline): SGHAT, FQNNGV. The CDR3 region has the DNA TGTGCCAGCAGCCTCAGACTAGCGGGGGTGCAAGAGACCCAGTACTTC. Protein sequence: CASSLRLAGVQETQYF.

This sequence joins TRBV19 and TRBJ1-3; TRBD1 is a possible D gene (6 bases). This CDR3 is 17 amino acids long. The germline V and J ends were trimmed by 7 bases and 0 bases, with 19 bases remaining between them. The V gene's germline CDR1 is LNHDA and CDR2 SQIVND (reference sequence). CDR3 amino acids: CASTRRQAAISGNTIYF. The CDR3 region has the DNA TGTGCCAGTACTCGCAGACAGGCCGCGATCTCTGGAAACACCATATATTTT.

The chain is built from TRBV28 and TRBJ2-1; 9 bases are a match to TRBD2. V lost 8 bases, J lost 4 bases, and 15 bases stayed unmatched. Germline loops: CDR1 MDHEN, CDR2 SYDVKM. The length of the CDR3 is 17 residues. Here the CDR3 DNA reads TGTGCCAGCCGTCCTCCTAGCGGGAAGGTTGGTTACAATGAGCAGTTCTTC. Residues: CASRPPSGKVGYNEQFF.